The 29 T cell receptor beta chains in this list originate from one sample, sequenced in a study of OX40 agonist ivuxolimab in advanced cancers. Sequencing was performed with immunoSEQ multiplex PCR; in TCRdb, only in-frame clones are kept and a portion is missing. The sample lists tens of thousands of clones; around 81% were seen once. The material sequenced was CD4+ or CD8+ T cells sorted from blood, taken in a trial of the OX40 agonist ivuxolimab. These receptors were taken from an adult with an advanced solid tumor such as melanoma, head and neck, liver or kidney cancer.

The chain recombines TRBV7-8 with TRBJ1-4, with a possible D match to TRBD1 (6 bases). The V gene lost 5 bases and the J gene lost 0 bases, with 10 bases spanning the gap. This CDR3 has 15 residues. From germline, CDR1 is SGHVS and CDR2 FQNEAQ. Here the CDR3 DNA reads TGTGCCAGCAGCCTCCGGGACACAACTAATGAAAAACTGTTTTTT. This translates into CASSLRDTTNEKLFF.

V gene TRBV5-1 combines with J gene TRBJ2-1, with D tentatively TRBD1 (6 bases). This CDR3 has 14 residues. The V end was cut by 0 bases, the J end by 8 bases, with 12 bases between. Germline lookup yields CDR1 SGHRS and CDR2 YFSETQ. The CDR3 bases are TGCGCCAGCAGCTTGGGGCAGGGGTTACATGAGCAGTTCTTC. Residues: CASSLGQGLHEQFF.

In DNA, the CDR3 is TGTGCCAGCAGCCAAGAACTCCGGGACTTCTCCTACAATGAGCAGTTCTTC. Protein: CASSQELRDFSYNEQFF. The genes are TRBV4-2 and TRBJ2-1; TRBD2 might be the D (6 bases). V lost 0 bases, J lost 0 bases, and 12 bases lay in between. The CDR3 spans 17 residues. CDR1 LGHNA and CDR2 YNFKEQ come from the germline V gene.

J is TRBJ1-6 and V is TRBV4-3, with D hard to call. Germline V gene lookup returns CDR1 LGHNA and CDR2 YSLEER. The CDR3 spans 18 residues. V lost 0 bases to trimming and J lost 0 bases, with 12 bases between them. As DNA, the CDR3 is TGCGCCAGCAGCCAAGATCCCCCCCTGGGCTCCTATAATTCACCCCTCCACTTT. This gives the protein CASSQDPPLGSYNSPLHF.

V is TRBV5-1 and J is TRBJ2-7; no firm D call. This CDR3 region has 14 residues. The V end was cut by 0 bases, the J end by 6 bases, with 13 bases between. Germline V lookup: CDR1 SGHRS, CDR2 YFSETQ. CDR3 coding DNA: TGCGCCAGCAGCTTGGGGGATTTTTTTGGCGAGCAGTACTTC. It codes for CASSLGDFFGEQYF. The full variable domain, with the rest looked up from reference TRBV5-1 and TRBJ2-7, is KAGVTQTPRYLIKTRGQQVTLSCSPISGHRSVSWYQQTPGQGLQFLFEYFSETQRNKGNFPGRFSGRQFSNSRSEMNVSTLELGDSALYLCASSLGDFFGEQYFGPGTRLTVT.

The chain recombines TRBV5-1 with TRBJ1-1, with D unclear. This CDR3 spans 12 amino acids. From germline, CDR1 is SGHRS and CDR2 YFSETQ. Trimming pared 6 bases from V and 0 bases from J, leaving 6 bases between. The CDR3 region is CASKNMNTEAFF. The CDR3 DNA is TGCGCCAGCAAGAATATGAACACTGAAGCTTTCTTT.

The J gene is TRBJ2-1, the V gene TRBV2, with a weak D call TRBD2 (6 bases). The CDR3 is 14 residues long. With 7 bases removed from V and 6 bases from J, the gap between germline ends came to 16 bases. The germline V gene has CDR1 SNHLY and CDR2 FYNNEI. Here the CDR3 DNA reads TGTGCCAGCAAGTGGGTAATAGCGGTCAATGAGCAGTTCTTC. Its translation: CASKWVIAVNEQFF.

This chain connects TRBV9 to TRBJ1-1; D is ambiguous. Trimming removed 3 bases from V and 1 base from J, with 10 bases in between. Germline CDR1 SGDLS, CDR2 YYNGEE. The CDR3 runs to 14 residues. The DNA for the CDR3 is TGTGCCAGCAGCGGATTGGGTTCGAACACTGAAGCTTTCTTT. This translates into CASSGLGSNTEAFF.

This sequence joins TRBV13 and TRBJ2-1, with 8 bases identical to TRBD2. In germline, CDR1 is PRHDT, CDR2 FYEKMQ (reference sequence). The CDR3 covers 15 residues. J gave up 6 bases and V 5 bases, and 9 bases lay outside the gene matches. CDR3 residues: CASSPRIAGSNEQFF. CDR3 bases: TGTGCCAGCAGCCCTCGGATAGCGGGGTCCAATGAGCAGTTCTTC.

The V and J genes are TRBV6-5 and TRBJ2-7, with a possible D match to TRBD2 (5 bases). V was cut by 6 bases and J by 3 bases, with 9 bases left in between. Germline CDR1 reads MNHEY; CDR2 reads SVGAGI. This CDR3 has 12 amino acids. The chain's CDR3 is CASSPGDYEQYF. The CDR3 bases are TGTGCCAGCAGCCCCGGGGACTACGAGCAGTACTTC.

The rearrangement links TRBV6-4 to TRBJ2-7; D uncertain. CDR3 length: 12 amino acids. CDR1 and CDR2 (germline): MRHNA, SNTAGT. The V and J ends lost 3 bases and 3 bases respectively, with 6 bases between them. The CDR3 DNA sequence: TGTGCCAGCAGTGATGTGGTCTACGAGCAGTACTTC. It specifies CASSDVVYEQYF.

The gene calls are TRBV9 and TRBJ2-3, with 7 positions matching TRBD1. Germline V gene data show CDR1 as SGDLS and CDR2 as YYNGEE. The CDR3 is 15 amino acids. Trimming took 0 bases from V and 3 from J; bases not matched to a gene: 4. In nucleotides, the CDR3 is TGTGCCAGCAGCGTAGCTTGGGGACAGACAGATACGCAGTATTTT. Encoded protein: CASSVAWGQTDTQYF.

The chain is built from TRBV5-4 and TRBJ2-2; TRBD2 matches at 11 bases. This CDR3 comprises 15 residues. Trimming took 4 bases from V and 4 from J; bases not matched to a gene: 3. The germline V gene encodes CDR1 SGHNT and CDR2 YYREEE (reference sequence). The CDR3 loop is CASSGLAGGTGELFF. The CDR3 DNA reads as TGTGCCAGCAGCGGCCTAGCGGGAGGCACCGGGGAGCTGTTTTTT.

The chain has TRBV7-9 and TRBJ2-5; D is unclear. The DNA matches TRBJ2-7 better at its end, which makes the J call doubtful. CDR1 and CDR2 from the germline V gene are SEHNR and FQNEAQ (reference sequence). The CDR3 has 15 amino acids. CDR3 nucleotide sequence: TGTGCCAGCAGCGGATACGGAGAGGCCATCTACGAGCAGTACTTC. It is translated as CASSGYGEAIYEQYF.

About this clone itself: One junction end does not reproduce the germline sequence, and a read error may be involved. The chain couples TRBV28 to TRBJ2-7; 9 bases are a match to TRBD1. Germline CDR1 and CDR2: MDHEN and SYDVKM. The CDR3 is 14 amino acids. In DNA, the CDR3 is TGTGCCATCAGTGAGGACAGGGGCCCCTACGAGCAGTACTTC. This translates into CAISEDRGPYEQYF.

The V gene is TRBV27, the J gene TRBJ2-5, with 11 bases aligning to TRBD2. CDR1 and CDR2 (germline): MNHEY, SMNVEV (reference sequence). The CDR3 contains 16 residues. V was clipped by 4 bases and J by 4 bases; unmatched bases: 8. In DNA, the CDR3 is TGTGCCAGCAGTTCAACGACTAGCGGGAATAGAGAGACCCAGTACTTC. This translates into CASSSTTSGNRETQYF.

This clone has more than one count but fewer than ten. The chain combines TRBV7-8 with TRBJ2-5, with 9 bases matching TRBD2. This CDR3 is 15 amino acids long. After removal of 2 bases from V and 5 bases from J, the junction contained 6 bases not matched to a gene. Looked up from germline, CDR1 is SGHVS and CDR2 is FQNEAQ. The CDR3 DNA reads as TGTGCCAGCAGCTTACGGGTAGCGGGGGACGAGACCCAGTACTTC. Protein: CASSLRVAGDETQYF.

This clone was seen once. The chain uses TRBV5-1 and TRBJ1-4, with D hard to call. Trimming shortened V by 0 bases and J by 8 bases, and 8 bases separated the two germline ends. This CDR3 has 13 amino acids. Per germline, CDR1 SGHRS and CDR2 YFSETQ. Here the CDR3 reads CASSLGRAEKLFF. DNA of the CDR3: TGCGCCAGCAGCTTGGGACGGGCGGAAAAACTGTTTTTT. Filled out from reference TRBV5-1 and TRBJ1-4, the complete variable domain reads KAGVTQTPRYLIKTRGQQVTLSCSPISGHRSVSWYQQTPGQGLQFLFEYFSETQRNKGNFPGRFSGRQFSNSRSEMNVSTLELGDSALYLCASSLGRAEKLFFGSGTQLSVL.

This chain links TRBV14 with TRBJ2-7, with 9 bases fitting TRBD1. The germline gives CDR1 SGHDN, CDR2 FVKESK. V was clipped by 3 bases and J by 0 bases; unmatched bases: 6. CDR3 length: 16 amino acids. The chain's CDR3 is CASSQGAGQGSYEQYF. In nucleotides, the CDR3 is TGTGCCAGCAGCCAGGGGGCGGGACAGGGCTCCTACGAGCAGTACTTC.

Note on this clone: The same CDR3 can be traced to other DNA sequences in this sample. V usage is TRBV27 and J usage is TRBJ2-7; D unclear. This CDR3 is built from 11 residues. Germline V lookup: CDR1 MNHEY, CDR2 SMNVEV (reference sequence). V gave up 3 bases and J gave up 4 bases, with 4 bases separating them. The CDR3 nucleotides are TGTGCCAGCAGTTTGGGGTACGAGCAGTACTTC. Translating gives CASSLGYEQYF.

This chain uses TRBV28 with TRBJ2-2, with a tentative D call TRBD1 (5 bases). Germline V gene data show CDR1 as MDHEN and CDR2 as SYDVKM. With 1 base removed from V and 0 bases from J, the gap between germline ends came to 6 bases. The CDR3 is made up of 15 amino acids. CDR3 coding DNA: TGTGCCAGCAGTTTATTCAGGGCGAACACCGGGGAGCTGTTTTTT. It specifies CASSLFRANTGELFF. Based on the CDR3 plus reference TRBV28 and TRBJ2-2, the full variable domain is DVKVTQSSRYLVKRTGEKVFLECVQDMDHENMFWYRQDPGLGLRLIYFSYDVKMKEKGDIPEGYSVSREKKERFSLILESASTNQTSMYLCASSLFRANTGELFFGEGSRLTVL.

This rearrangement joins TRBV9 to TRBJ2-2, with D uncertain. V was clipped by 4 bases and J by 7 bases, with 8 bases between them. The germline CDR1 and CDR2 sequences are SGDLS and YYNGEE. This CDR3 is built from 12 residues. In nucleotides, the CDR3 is TGTGCCAGCAGCAATGAACACGGGGAGCTGTTTTTT. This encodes CASSNEHGELFF.

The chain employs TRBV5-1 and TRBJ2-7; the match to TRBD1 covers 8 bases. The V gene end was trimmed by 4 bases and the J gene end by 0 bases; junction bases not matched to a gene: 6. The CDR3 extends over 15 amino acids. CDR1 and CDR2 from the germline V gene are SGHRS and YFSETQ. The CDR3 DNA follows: TGCGCCAGCAGCCGGACAGGGTTTTCCTCCTACGAGCAGTACTTC. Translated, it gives CASSRTGFSSYEQYF.

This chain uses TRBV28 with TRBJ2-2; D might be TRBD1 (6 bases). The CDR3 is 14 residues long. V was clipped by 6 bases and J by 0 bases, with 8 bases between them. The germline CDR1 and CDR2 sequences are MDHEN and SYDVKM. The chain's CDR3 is CASSRTANTGELFF. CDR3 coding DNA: TGTGCCAGCAGCCGGACAGCGAACACCGGGGAGCTGTTTTTT.

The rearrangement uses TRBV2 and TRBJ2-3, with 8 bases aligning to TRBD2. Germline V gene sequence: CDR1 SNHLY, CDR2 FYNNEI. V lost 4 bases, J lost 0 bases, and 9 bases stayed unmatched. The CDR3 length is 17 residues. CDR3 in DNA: TGTGCCAGCAGTGGAATCGAAGCGGGAGTTAGCACAGATACGCAGTATTTT. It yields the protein CASSGIEAGVSTDTQYF. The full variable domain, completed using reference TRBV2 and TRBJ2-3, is EPEVTQTPSHQVTQMGQEVILRCVPISNHLYFYWYRQILGQKVEFLVSFYNNEISEKSEIFDDQFSVERPDGSNFTLKIRSTKLEDSAMYFCASSGIEAGVSTDTQYFGPGTRLTVL.

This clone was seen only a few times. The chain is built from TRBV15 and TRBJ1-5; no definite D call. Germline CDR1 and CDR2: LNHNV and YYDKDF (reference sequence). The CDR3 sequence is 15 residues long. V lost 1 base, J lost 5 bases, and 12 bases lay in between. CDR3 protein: CATSRVMGLDQPQHF. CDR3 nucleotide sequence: TGTGCCACCAGCAGAGTAATGGGGTTAGATCAGCCCCAGCATTTT.

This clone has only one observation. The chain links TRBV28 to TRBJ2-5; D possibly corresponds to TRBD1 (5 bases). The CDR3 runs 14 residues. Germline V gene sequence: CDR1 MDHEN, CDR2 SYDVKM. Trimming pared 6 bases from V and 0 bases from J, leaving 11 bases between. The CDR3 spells CASRGRQNQETQYF. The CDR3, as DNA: TGTGCCAGCAGAGGCCGACAGAACCAAGAGACCCAGTACTTC.

Written as DNA, the CDR3 is TGTGCCAGTAGTATCCCTCAAGCTAGCACAGATACGCAGTATTTT. Translated: CASSIPQASTDTQYF. The chain uses TRBV19 and TRBJ2-3; D is undetermined. The length of the CDR3 is 15 residues. V lost 3 bases and J lost 0, with 10 bases in between. Germline assignment: CDR1 LNHDA and CDR2 SQIVND (reference sequence).

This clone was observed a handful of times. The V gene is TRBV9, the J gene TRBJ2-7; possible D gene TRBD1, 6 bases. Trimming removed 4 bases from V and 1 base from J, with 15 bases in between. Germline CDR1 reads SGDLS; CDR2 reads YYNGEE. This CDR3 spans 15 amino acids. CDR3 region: CASSPRTELSYEQYF. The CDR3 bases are TGTGCCAGCAGCCCCCGGACAGAATTATCCTACGAGCAGTACTTC.